The rows below give T cell receptor beta chains drawn from one sample of a study of control samples from healthy donors and cancer patients. The method was immunoSEQ multiplex PCR; TCRdb's version includes in-frame clones alone and lacks a portion of them. Of 130,000 or so clones listed, 91% are singletons. Sequenced sample: blood. The receptors were gathered from a man in his late teens or twenties in good health. Both conserved end residues are part of each CDR3. The D gene is left open where the match is weak. Clone size, where shown, is once, few, many, or a class for clones that have expanded.

TRBV3-1/TRBV3-2	TRBJ2-1	TRBD2	.	TGTGCCAGCAGCCCCATGACTAGCGGGGGGCCCTACAATGAGCAGTTCTTC	CASSPMTSGGPYNEQFF
TRBV7-3	TRBJ2-1	.	.	TGTGCCAGCAGCTTACTGGGGGGTGAGCAGTTCTTC	CASSLLGGEQFF
TRBV28	TRBJ2-7	TRBD1	.	TGTGCCAGCCGTGGTGGGACAGGGGGCCGGACCGAGCAGTACTTC	CASRGGTGGRTEQYF
TRBV5-5	TRBJ2-1	.	.	TGTGCCAGCAGCTTTAGGGTTAAGTCCTACAATGAGCAGTTCTTC	CASSFRVKSYNEQFF
TRBV6-5	TRBJ2-1	.	.	TGTGCCAGCAGTTACGGGGGACGGGAGCAGTTCTTC	CASSYGGREQFF
TRBV28	TRBJ2-2	TRBD1	.	TGTGCCAGCATCCCCGGACAGGGCTGGAGCGGGGAGCTGTTTTTT	CASIPGQGWSGELFF
TRBV10-3	TRBJ2-5	.	.	TGTGCCTCCGGCTCGGGACCAGAAAGTAGGGAGACCCAGTACTTC	CASGSGPESRETQYF
TRBV18	TRBJ2-7	.	.	TGTGCCAGCTCACCAATCGGCTCCTACGAGCAGTACTTC	CASSPIGSYEQYF
TRBV14	TRBJ2-7	TRBD1	.	TGTGCCAGCAGCCACACCCCCGTGACAGGGGGGATCTCCTACGAGCAGTACTTC	CASSHTPVTGGISYEQYF
TRBV10-2	TRBJ1-1	TRBD1	.	TGCGCCAGTACAGGGGGCTGGCACACTGAAGCTTTCTTT	CASTGGWHTEAFF
TRBV27	TRBJ2-2	.	.	TGTGCCAGCAGTTTATCGGCGGTCGGGGAGCTGTTTTTT	CASSLSAVGELFF
TRBV10-3	TRBJ1-3	.	.	TGTGCCATCATGGGGGCACGGACTGGGTTGGCGGACACCATATATTTT	CAIMGARTGLADTIYF
TRBV6-6	TRBJ1-1	TRBD1	.	TGTGCCAGTGCGGCAGGGGGAAGGAACACTGAAGCTTTCTTT	CASAAGGRNTEAFF
TRBV5-1	TRBJ1-1	.	.	TGCGCCAGCAGCTTGTTAGCCGGACACCTGAACACTGAAGCTTTCTTT	CASSLLAGHLNTEAFF
TRBV5-4	TRBJ2-3	TRBD1	.	TGTGCCAGCAGCTTGGGAGGGGGCGCTAAGGCAGATACGCAGTATTTT	CASSLGGGAKADTQYF
TRBV9	TRBJ2-3	TRBD2	.	TGTGCCAGCAGCGTAGTTCTAGCGGGGGGACCAGATACGCAGTATTTT	CASSVVLAGGPDTQYF
TRBV23-1	TRBJ2-1	TRBD2	once	TGCGCCAGCAGTCGAACTACTAGCGCGGGGGGCATCGGGCAGTTCTTC	CASSRTTSAGGIGQFF
TRBV2	TRBJ1-5	.	.	TGTGCCAGCAGTAGGGGGAGTAGCAATCAGCCCCAGCATTTT	CASSRGSSNQPQHF
TRBV27	TRBJ2-3	.	.	TGTGCCAGCAGTTTATCCCTAGGGGGGGGGCCAGATACGCAGTATTTT	CASSLSLGGGPDTQYF
TRBV30	TRBJ1-6	.	once	TGTGCCTGGGGACGGGGAGGGTCCCTCCACTTT	CAWGRGGSLHF
TRBV6-5	TRBJ1-1	.	.	TGTGCCACCTACGGGAGTTACGGGAACACTGAAGCTTTCTTT	CATYGSYGNTEAFF
TRBV7-9	TRBJ2-7	.	once	TGTGCCAGCAGCTTCGGAAGCTACGAGCAGTACTTC	CASSFGSYEQYF
TRBV4-3	TRBJ1-2	.	.	TGCGCCAGCAGCCAAGATCCGGGGGATCTCTATGGCTACACCTTC	CASSQDPGDLYGYTF
TRBV5-1	TRBJ2-1	.	once	TGCGCCAGCAGCTCCCTACCCGTCGACAGCTTCCGACACAATGAGCAGTTCTTC	CASSSLPVDSFRHNEQFF
TRBV9	TRBJ2-7	TRBD1	once	TGTGCCAGCAGCGTAGGACAGGGCTACTACGAGCAGTACTTC	CASSVGQGYYEQYF
TRBV5-4	TRBJ1-2	.	.	TGTGCCAGCAGCTTGGAGACAGTGCCGGGGGGCTACACCTTC	CASSLETVPGGYTF
TRBV5-6	TRBJ2-1	.	.	TGTGCCAGCAGCTTGGGACTAGGCTACAATGAGCAGTTCTTC	CASSLGLGYNEQFF
TRBV7-2	TRBJ2-2	TRBD1	.	TGTGCCAGCAGCCCCCGGACAGGGGGAGCTAGCAGCACCGGGGAGCTGTTTTTT	CASSPRTGGASSTGELFF